This T cell receptor beta chain was sequenced in a study of blood T cell repertoires in COVID-19. Study in general: Sources were T cells, B-cell-depleted T cells, or PBMCs; the material itself was cDNA or gDNA.

Those who participated ranged in age from 18 to 89 years and resided in approximately 26 US areas. Cohorts were determined from participant-reported clinical history. Trimming removed 4 bases from V and 5 bases from J; junction bases left unmatched: 9. The CDR3 spans 16 residues. Germline CDR1 reads SGHNT; CDR2 reads YYREEE (reference sequence). How the authors handled the data: Reference gene primers were amplified, and this amplification served to estimate nucleated cell counts. Assay: immunoSEQ multiplex PCR; the TCRdb copy retains only in-frame clones and omits some. D and trimming were read from the DNA, whereas the V and J calls and clone size are those reported in that table. Among about 220,000 clones listed, more than 70% were seen once.

This chain joins TRBV5-4 and TRBJ2-2; 9 positions match TRBD2. This TCR was sampled from a middle-aged woman with acute COVID-19. Sequencing was carried out using PBMCs or T cells enriched from blood (not recorded which). The DNA for the CDR3 is TGTGCCAGCAGCGCGGTAGCGGGAGTGGGAACCGGGGAGCTGTTTTTT. It specifies CASSAVAGVGTGELFF.